A single sample gave rise to the 5 T cell receptor beta chains below, sequenced in a study of identical twins. TCRdb independently ran MiXCR on the 5' RACE reads; one entry per CDR3 protein. In the table there are just under 650,000 distinct CDR3 sequences, under 8.5% of which are singletons. This same sample was also part of a study on yellow fever vaccine responses in identical twins.

Sequencing used PBMCs. The source of these receptors is a woman under 30 in good health.

A word on this clonotype: Germline is not matched at one junction end, which may reflect a read error. The genes are TRBV7-9 and TRBJ2-5; D call uncertain. The germline V gene has CDR1 SEHNR and CDR2 FQNEAQ (reference sequence). The CDR3 loop spans 16 amino acids. The CDR3 protein is CASSPISAGAQGTQYF. The CDR3 DNA sequence: TGTGCCAGCAGCCCCATCTCGGCTGGAGCTCAAGGGACCCAGTACTTC. Variable domain in full (rest from reference TRBV7-9 and TRBJ2-5): DTGVSQNPRHKITKRGQNVTFRCDPISEHNRLYWYRQTLGQGPEFLTYFQNEAQLEKSRLLSDRFSAERPKGSFSTLEIQRTEQGDSAMYLCASSPISAGAQGTQYFGPGTRLLVL.

This clonotype was detected many times. The V call is TRBV5-1, the J call TRBJ2-1; D possibly matches TRBD1 or TRBD2 (5 bases each). V lost 4 bases and J 0 bases, leaving 11 bases between the germline ends. There are 15 residues in the CDR3. Germline V gene lookup returns CDR1 SGHRS and CDR2 YFSETQ. The DNA for the CDR3 is TGCGCCAGCAGCCCCGGTGGGGGCTCCTACAATGAGCAGTTCTTC. Translating gives CASSPGGGSYNEQFF.

The rearrangement joins TRBV18 to TRBJ2-7; a weak D match, TRBD2 (6 bases). Germline lookup yields CDR1 KGHSH and CDR2 LQKENI. The CDR3 sequence is 15 residues long. The V and J ends lost 6 bases and 3 bases respectively, with 18 bases between them. The CDR3 reads CASSTGTGSNYEQYF. The CDR3 DNA sequence: TGTGCCAGCTCCACCGGGACCGGGAGTAACTACGAGCAGTACTTC.

In this sample, this clonotype turned up many times. This sequence joins TRBV4-1 and TRBJ2-1, with TRBD2 matching over 11 bases. The ends lost 0 bases at V and 6 bases at J; junction bases unmatched: 4. The CDR3 runs to 16 residues. CDR1 and CDR2 from the germline V gene are MGHRA and YSYEKL. This CDR3 reads CASSQDSLAGANEQFF. CDR3 sequence (DNA): TGCGCCAGCAGCCAAGACTCACTAGCGGGAGCCAATGAGCAGTTCTTC.

This clonotype showed up just a few times. The chain couples TRBV28 to TRBJ1-5; D is unclear. Per germline, CDR1 MDHEN and CDR2 SYDVKM. The CDR3 loop spans 15 amino acids. The V and J ends lost 2 bases and 6 bases respectively, with 14 bases between them. The CDR3 DNA is TGTGCCAGCAGTTTAGGTCCCCGGATGACTCAGCCCCAGCATTTT. It yields the protein CASSLGPRMTQPQHF.